The 10 T cell receptor beta chains given below trace back to one sample, sequenced in a study of OX40 agonist ivuxolimab in advanced cancers. The library was prepared using the immunoSEQ multiplex PCR assay. The table comes from immuneACCESS by way of TCRdb, which keeps in-frame sequences with V and J called. Part of the clones is missing from these tables; in studies checked, under half for an unresolved V gene and the rest for unknown reasons. The table for this sample lists roughly 80,000 clones; 80% to 90% of them were counted only once. The ten largest clones add up to around 2% of the sample. This material consisted of CD4+ or CD8+ T cells sorted from blood, taken in a trial of the OX40 agonist ivuxolimab. These receptors were taken from an adult with an advanced solid tumor such as melanoma, head and neck, liver or kidney cancer.

The chain carries TRBV6-1 and TRBJ1-2; 10 bases fit TRBD1. Germline-derived CDR1 and CDR2 are MNHNS and SASEGT. J was trimmed by 8 bases and V by 10 bases; bases with no gene match: 7. This CDR3 contains 12 residues. This chain's CDR3 is CATQRQGAGYTF. The CDR3 nucleotides are TGTGCCACCCAAAGACAGGGGGCCGGCTACACCTTC.

The chain joins TRBV28 to TRBJ2-7, with 10 bases fitting TRBD2. The V and J ends lost 7 bases and 3 bases, in that order; junction bases with no gene match: 6. The CDR3 covers 14 residues. Germline V gives CDR1 MDHEN, CDR2 SYDVKM. Here the CDR3 reads CASTPLAGIYEQYF. CDR3 sequence (DNA): TGTGCCAGCACTCCACTAGCGGGAATCTACGAGCAGTACTTC.

The CDR3 DNA sequence: TGTGCCAGCACCTCAAGGGGGATTGGAAACACCATATATTTT. This encodes CASTSRGIGNTIYF. V gene TRBV6-6 combines with J gene TRBJ1-3, with D tentatively TRBD1 (6 bases). Germline V gene lookup returns CDR1 MNHNY and CDR2 SVGAGI (reference sequence). V was trimmed by 7 bases and J by 3 bases, leaving 13 bases between them. The CDR3 loop spans 14 amino acids.

The V call is TRBV25-1, the J call TRBJ1-1; D might be TRBD1 (5 bases). Trimming shortened V by 8 bases and J by 1 base, and 14 bases separated the two germline ends. CDR3 size: 14 residues. From germline, CDR1 is MGHDK and CDR2 SYGVNS. In DNA, the CDR3 is TGTGCCAGCGGGGCGGCAGGATCGAACACTGAAGCTTTCTTT. Protein sequence: CASGAAGSNTEAFF. The full variable domain, completed using reference TRBV25-1 and TRBJ1-1, is EADIYQTPRYLVIGTGKKITLECSQTMGHDKMYWYQQDPGMELHLIHYSYGVNSTEKGDLSSESTVSRIRTEHFPLTLESARPSHTSQYLCASGAAGSNTEAFFGQGTRLTVV.

This CDR3 reads CASTGPGRNTGELFF. The CDR3 DNA reads as TGTGCCAGCACCGGTCCGGGACGTAACACCGGGGAGCTGTTTTTT. The V call is TRBV27, the J call TRBJ2-2; the D gene could be TRBD1 or TRBD2 (5 bases each). From germline, CDR1 is MNHEY and CDR2 SMNVEV (reference sequence). The CDR3 is 15 residues long. Trimming cost V 7 bases and J 2 bases, with 14 bases left between them.

Written as DNA, the CDR3 is TGTGCCAGCAGCGTGGGACACCAGAACACCGGGGAGCTGTTTTTT. Translated, it gives CASSVGHQNTGELFF. This chain joins TRBV9 and TRBJ2-2; possible D gene TRBD1, 6 bases. Trimming left V 2 bases short and J 1 base short, with 9 bases between. The germline V gene has CDR1 SGDLS and CDR2 YYNGEE. There are 15 residues in the CDR3.

The chain combines TRBV10-2 with TRBJ2-1; D may be TRBD2 (6 bases). The ends were cut back, 6 bases at V and 9 bases at J, with 12 bases in the middle. CDR1 and CDR2 (germline): WSHSY, SAAADI. The CDR3 has 12 amino acids. Here the CDR3 reads CASSLRSGEQFF. CDR3 nucleotides: TGCGCCAGCAGCCTTCGTAGCGGTGAGCAGTTCTTC.

This clone was counted a single time. V is TRBV9 and J is TRBJ2-2; TRBD1 matches 9 bases. Germline V CDR1 and CDR2: SGDLS, YYNGEE. The CDR3 contains 16 residues. The trim removed 1 base at V and 8 bases at J, leaving 9 bases unmatched. The CDR3 DNA reads TGTGCCAGCAGCGTAAACAGGGGGCTAGGGGTAGGGGAGCTGTTTTTT. Amino acids: CASSVNRGLGVGELFF. Full variable domain (missing parts from reference TRBV9 and TRBJ2-2): DSGVTQTPKHLITATGQRVTLRCSPRSGDLSVYWYQQSLDQGLQFLIQYYNGEERAKGNILERFSAQQFPDLHSELNLSSLELGDSALYFCASSVNRGLGVGELFFGEGSRLTVL.

The genes are TRBV19 and TRBJ1-4; no definite D call. V was trimmed by 5 bases and J by 3 bases, leaving 10 bases between them. From germline, CDR1 is LNHDA and CDR2 SQIVND (reference sequence). This CDR3 comprises 14 residues. The CDR3 spells CASSDPLANEKLFF. CDR3 bases: TGTGCCAGTAGTGACCCTTTAGCTAATGAAAAACTGTTTTTT.

Of note for this clone: The junction does not match germline at one end; this may be a read error. The chain joins TRBV28 to TRBJ1-5; D gene uncertain. Germline loops: CDR1 MDHEN, CDR2 SYDVKM. This CDR3 contains 14 residues. The CDR3 protein is CASSRPALNRPQHF. For the CDR3, the DNA is TGTGCCAGCAGCCGGCCAGCGCTCAATCGGCCCCAGCATTTT.